This T cell receptor (beta chain) was observed in a study of control samples from healthy donors and cancer patients. Produced via immunoSEQ multiplex PCR; TCRdb's table is partial and in-frame only. The table includes some 140,000 clones, 88% detected once. The sequencing input was blood. The receptor was isolated from a woman aged 25 to 39 in good health.

The CDR3 region is CASSEQLAVLYAEQFF. The CDR3, as DNA: TGTGCCAGCAGTGAGCAACTAGCGGTCCTATACGCTGAGCAGTTCTTC. The J gene is TRBJ2-1, the V gene TRBV6-1, with 8 bases fitting TRBD2. The junction had 13 bases not matched to a gene; V was cut back by 3 bases and J by 9 bases. Germline CDR1 is MNHNS and CDR2 is SASEGT. The CDR3 runs to 16 residues.